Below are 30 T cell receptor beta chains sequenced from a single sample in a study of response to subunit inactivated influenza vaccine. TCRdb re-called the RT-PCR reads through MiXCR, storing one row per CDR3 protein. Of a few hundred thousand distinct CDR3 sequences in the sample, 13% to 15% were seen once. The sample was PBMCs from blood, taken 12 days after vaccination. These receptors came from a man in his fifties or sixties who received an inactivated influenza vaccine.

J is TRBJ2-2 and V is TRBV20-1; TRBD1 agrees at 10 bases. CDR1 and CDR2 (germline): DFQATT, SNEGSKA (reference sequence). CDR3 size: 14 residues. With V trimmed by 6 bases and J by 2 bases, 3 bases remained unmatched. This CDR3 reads CSARDRGNTGELFF. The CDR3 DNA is TGCAGTGCGAGGGACAGGGGAAACACCGGGGAGCTGTTTTTT.

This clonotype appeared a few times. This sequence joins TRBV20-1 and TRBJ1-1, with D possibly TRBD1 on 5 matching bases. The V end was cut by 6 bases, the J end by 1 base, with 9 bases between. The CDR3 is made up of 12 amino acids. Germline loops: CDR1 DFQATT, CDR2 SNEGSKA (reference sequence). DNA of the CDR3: TGCAGTGCCAAAGGACAGAACACTGAAGCTTTCTTT. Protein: CSAKGQNTEAFF.

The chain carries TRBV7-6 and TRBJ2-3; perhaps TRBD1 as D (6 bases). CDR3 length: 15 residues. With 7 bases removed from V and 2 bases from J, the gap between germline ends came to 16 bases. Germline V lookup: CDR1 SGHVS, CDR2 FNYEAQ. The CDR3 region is CASTVRDTSTDTQYF. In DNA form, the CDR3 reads TGTGCCAGCACCGTTAGGGACACCTCCACAGATACGCAGTATTTT. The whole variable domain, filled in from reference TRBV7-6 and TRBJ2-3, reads GAGVSQSPRYKVTKRGQDVALRCDPISGHVSLYWYRQALGQGPEFLTYFNYEAQQDKSGLPNDRFSAERPEGSISTLTIQRTEQRDSAMYRCASTVRDTSTDTQYFGPGTRLTVL.

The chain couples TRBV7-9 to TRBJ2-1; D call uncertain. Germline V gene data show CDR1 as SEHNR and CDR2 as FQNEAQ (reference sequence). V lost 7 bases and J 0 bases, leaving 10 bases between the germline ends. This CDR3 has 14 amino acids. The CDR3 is CASTPGRSYNEQFF. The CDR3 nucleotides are TGTGCCAGCACCCCGGGCCGCTCCTACAATGAGCAGTTCTTC. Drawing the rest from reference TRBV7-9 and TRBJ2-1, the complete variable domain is DTGVSQNPRHKITKRGQNVTFRCDPISEHNRLYWYRQTLGQGPEFLTYFQNEAQLEKSRLLSDRFSAERPKGSFSTLEIQRTEQGDSAMYLCASTPGRSYNEQFFGPGTRLTVL.

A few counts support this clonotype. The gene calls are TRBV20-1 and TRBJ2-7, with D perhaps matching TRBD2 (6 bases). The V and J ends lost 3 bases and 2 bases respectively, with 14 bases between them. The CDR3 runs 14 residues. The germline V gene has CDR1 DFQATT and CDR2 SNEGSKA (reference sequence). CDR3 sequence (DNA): TGCAGTGCTAGGGCGACCCGGGGGACCTACGAGCAGTACTTC. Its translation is CSARATRGTYEQYF.

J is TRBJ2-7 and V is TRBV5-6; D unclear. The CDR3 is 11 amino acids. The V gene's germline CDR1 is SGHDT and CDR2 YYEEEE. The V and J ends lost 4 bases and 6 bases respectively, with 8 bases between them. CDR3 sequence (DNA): TGTGCCAGCAGCCAAGATTTCGAGCAGTACTTC. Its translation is CASSQDFEQYF.

CDR3 sequence reads: CATSDSGQNNNEQFF. The CDR3 coding sequence is TGTGCCACCAGTGATTCGGGACAGAACAACAATGAGCAGTTCTTC. The J gene is TRBJ2-1, the V gene TRBV24-1; TRBD1 aligns across 7 bases. V dropped 2 bases and J dropped 5; count of bases not matched to a gene: 5. Germline loops: CDR1 KGHDR, CDR2 SFDVKD. The CDR3 sequence is 15 residues long.

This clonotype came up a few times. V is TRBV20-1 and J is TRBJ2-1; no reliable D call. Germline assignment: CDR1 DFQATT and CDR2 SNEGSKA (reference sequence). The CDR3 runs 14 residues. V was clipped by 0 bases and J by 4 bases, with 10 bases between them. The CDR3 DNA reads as TGCAGTGCTAGAGAACAGTCAGTTTACAATGAGCAGTTCTTC. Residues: CSAREQSVYNEQFF.

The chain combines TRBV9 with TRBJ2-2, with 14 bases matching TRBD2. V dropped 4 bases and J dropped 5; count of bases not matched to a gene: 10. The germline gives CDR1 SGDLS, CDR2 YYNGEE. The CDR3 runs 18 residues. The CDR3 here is CASSLGLAGALGTGELFF. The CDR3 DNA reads TGTGCCAGCAGCTTGGGACTAGCGGGGGCCTTGGGTACCGGGGAGCTGTTTTTT.

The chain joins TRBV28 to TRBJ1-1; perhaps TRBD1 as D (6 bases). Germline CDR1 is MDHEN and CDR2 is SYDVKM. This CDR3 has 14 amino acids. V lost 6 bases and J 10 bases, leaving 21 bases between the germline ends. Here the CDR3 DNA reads TGTGCCAGCAGCTACCCCGCGGGGGGCGCGGGAGCTTTCTTT. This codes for CASSYPAGGAGAFF.

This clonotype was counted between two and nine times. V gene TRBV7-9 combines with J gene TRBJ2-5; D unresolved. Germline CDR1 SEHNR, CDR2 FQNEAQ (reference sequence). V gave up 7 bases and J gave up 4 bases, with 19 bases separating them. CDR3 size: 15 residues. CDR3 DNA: TGTGCCAGCACCCCCCCGAAGGGCATGAGAGAGACCCAGTACTTC. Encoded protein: CASTPPKGMRETQYF. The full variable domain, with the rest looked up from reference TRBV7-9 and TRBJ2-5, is DTGVSQNPRHKITKRGQNVTFRCDPISEHNRLYWYRQTLGQGPEFLTYFQNEAQLEKSRLLSDRFSAERPKGSFSTLEIQRTEQGDSAMYLCASTPPKGMRETQYFGPGTRLLVL.

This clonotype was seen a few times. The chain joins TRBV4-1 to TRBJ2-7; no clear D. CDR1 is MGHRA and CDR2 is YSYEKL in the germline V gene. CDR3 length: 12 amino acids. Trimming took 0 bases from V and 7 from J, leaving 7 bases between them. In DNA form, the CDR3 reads TGCGCCAGCAGCCAAGAGACTGGAGAGCAGTACTTC. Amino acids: CASSQETGEQYF.

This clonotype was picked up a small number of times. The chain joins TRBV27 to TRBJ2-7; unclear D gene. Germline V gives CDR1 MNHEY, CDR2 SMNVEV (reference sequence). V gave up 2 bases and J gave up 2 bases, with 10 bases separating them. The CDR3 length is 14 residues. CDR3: CASSLTALAYEQYF. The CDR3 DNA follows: TGTGCCAGCAGTTTAACGGCTTTAGCCTACGAGCAGTACTTC.

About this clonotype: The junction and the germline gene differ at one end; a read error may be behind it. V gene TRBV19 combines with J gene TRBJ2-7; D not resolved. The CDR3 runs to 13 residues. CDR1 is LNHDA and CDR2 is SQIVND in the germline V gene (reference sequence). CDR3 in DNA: TGTGCCAGTAGTATAAGGGATACCTACGAGCAGTGCTTC. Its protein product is CASSIRDTYEQCF.

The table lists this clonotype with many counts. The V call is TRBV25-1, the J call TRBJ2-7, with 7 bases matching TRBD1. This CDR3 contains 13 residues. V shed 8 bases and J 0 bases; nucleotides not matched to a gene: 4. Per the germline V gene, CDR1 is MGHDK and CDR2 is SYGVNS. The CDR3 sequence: CASSTGFSYEQYF. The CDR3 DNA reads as TGTGCCAGCTCGACAGGGTTCTCCTACGAGCAGTACTTC.

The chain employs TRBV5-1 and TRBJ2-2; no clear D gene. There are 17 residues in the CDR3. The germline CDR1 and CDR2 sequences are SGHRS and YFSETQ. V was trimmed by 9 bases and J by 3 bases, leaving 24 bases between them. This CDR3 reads CATKLSTGLSYTGELFF. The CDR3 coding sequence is TGCGCCACCAAATTATCCACCGGGTTATCGTACACCGGGGAGCTGTTTTTT.

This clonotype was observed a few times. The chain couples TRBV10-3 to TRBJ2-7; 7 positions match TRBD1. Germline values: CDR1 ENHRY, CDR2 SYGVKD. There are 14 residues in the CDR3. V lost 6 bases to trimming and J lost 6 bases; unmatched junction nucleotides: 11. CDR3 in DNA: TGTGCCATCAGGCAGGACAGGTTGATCTCCGAGCAGTACTTC. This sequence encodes CAIRQDRLISEQYF.

As DNA, the CDR3 is TGCAGCGTCGGGACAGCCCAAGAGACCCAGTACTTC. Its translation: CSVGTAQETQYF. The chain links TRBV29-1 to TRBJ2-5; 7 positions match TRBD1. V lost 6 bases, J lost 1 base, and 2 bases stayed unmatched. The CDR3 runs 12 residues. Germline V gene sequence: CDR1 SQVTM, CDR2 ANQGSEA.

This CDR3 reads CASSDSGLAGTQYF. DNA of the CDR3: TGTGCCAGCAGTGACTCGGGACTAGCGGGAACGCAGTATTTT. The gene calls are TRBV2 and TRBJ2-3, with 13 bases matching TRBD2. CDR3 length equals 14 residues. Germline-derived CDR1 and CDR2 are SNHLY and FYNNEI. V gave up 3 bases and J gave up 9 bases; unmatched junction bases: 3.

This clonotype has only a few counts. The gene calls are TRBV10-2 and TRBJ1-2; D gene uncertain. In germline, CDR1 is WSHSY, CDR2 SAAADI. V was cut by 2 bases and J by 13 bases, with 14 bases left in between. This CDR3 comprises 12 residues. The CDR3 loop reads CASSEDTIGGTF. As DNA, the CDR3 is TGCGCCAGCAGTGAGGACACTATCGGAGGCACCTTC.

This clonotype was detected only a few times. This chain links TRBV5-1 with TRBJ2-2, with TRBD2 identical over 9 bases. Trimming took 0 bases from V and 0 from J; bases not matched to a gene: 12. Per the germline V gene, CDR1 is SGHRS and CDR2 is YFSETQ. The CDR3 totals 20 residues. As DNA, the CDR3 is TGCGCCAGCAGCTTGGTGAGGGGGCTAGCGGGACGAGCGAACACCGGGGAGCTGTTTTTT. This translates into CASSLVRGLAGRANTGELFF.

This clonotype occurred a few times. The CDR3, as DNA: TGTGCCAGCAGTTACTCGGGGGGTCCCCTGACTGAAGCTTTCTTT. This gives the protein CASSYSGGPLTEAFF. J is TRBJ1-1 and V is TRBV6-5, with D maybe TRBD1 (5 bases). The CDR3 runs 15 residues. CDR1 and CDR2 (germline): MNHEY, SVGAGI. V was clipped by 0 bases and J by 5 bases, with 13 bases between them.

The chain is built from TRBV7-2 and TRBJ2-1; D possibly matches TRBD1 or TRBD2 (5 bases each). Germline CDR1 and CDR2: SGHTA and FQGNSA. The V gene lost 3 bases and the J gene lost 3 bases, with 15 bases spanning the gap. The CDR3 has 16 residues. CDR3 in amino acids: CASSLGVGAVYNEQFF. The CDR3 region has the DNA TGTGCCAGCAGCTTGGGAGTTGGGGCAGTCTACAATGAGCAGTTCTTC. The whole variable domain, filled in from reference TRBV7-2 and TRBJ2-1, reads GAGVSQSPSNKVTEKGKDVELRCDPISGHTALYWYRQSLGQGLEFLIYFQGNSAPDKSGLPSDRFSAERTGGSVSTLTIQRTQQEDSAVYLCASSLGVGAVYNEQFFGPGTRLTVL.

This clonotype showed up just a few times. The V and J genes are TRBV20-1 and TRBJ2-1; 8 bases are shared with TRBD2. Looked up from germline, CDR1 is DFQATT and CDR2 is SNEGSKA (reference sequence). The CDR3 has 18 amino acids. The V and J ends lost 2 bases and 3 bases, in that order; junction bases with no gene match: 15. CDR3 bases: TGCAGTGCTAGACCTTCCTCAGCCGGGACTAGGGACTACAATGAGCAGTTCTTC. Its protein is CSARPSSAGTRDYNEQFF.

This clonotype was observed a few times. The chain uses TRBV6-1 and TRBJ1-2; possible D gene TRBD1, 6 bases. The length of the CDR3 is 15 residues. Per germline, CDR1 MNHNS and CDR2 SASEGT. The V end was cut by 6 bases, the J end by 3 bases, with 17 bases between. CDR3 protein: CASRIYRAGDYGYTF. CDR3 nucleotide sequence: TGTGCCAGCAGGATTTACAGGGCCGGGGACTATGGCTACACCTTC.

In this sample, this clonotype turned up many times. The CDR3 DNA reads as TGTGCCAGCAGCTTATCGTCAGCCGCCAACTATGGCTACACCTTC. Translating it yields CASSLSSAANYGYTF. The V and J genes are TRBV7-9 and TRBJ1-2, with D unresolved. Trimming pared 2 bases from V and 2 bases from J, leaving 12 bases between. The CDR3 has 15 amino acids. Per germline, CDR1 SEHNR and CDR2 FQNEAQ (reference sequence).

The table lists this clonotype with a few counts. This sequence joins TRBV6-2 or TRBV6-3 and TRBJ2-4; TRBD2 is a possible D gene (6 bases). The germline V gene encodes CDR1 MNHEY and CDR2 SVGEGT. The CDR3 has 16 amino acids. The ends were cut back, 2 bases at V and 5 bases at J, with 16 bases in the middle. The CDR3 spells CASSYPNRDSQNIQYF. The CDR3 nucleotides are TGTGCCAGCAGTTACCCCAACCGGGACTCCCAAAACATTCAGTACTTC.

CDR3 loop: CASSLGGGRVEQFF. CDR3 sequence (DNA): TGTGCCAGCAGCTTGGGGGGCGGTCGGGTTGAGCAGTTCTTC. This sequence joins TRBV5-6 and TRBJ2-1; weak D call: TRBD1 (5 bases). V was shortened by 0 bases and J by 9 bases, with 13 bases between the two germline ends. The CDR3 length is 14 residues. Germline CDR1 is SGHDT and CDR2 is YYEEEE.

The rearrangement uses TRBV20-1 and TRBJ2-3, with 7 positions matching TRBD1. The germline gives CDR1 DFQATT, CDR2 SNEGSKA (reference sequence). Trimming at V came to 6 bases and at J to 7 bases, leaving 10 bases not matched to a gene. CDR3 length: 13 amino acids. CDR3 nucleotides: TGCAGTGCGGTCAGGGGGAGATCGAATACGCAGTATTTT. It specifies CSAVRGRSNTQYF.

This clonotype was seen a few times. DNA of the CDR3: TGCAGTGCCACGGACAGGGTTCAGCCCCAGCATTTT. Its translation is CSATDRVQPQHF. The chain carries TRBV20-1 and TRBJ1-5; 8 positions match TRBD1. Germline V CDR1 and CDR2: DFQATT, SNEGSKA (reference sequence). CDR3 size: 12 residues. The V and J ends lost 6 bases and 6 bases, in that order; junction bases with no gene match: 4.